Listed below are T cell receptor beta chains from one sample, sequenced in a study of T cell changes during pregnancy in multiple sclerosis. Profiled with immunoSEQ multiplex PCR; TCRdb holds only in-frame clones, not every one. Of about 59,000 clones listed, roughly 94% are singletons. The material sequenced was CD8+ T cells from peripheral blood mononuclear cells, taken after pregnancy. The receptors come from a female donor with multiple sclerosis, enrolled in a pregnancy study. Each CDR3 is given with its conserved first and last residue. The D gene is left open where the match is weak. Where a row states a size, it is once, few, many or the class of an expanded clone; other rows omit it.

D	size	V	J	DNA	CDR3
-	-	TRBV7-9	TRBJ1-1	TGTGCCAGCAGCCACCCAGGAAACACTGAAGCTTTCTTT	CASSHPGNTEAFF
-	-	TRBV4-1	TRBJ1-1	TGCGCCAGCTCACAGAACACTGAAGCTTTCTTT	CASSQNTEAFF
TRBD2	once	TRBV5-6	TRBJ2-1	TGTGCCAGCAGCTCGGGACTAGCGGGAGTAAATGAGCAGTTCTTC	CASSSGLAGVNEQFF
TRBD2	few	TRBV7-6	TRBJ2-3	TGTGCCAGCAGCCTACTAGCGGGCGTGGGAGATACGCAGTATTTT	CASSLLAGVGDTQYF
-	-	TRBV5-6	TRBJ2-7	TGTGCCAGCAGCTTCGGGAAAACCTACGAGCAGTACTTC	CASSFGKTYEQYF
-	-	TRBV28	TRBJ2-7	TGTGCCAGCACCAGGGACAAATACCCTTCCTACGAGCAGTACTTC	CASTRDKYPSYEQYF
-	few	TRBV5-6	TRBJ1-1	TGTGCCAGCAGTGAGCGGGAGGACACTGAAGCTTTCTTT	CASSEREDTEAFF
-	-	TRBV6-6	TRBJ2-3	TGTGCCAGCAGCGGAGGGGTTCCAGATACGCAGTATTTT	CASSGGVPDTQYF
-	-	TRBV19	TRBJ2-1	TGTGCCAGTAGCCCCGGGGGGCCAGGAAATGAGCAGTTCTTC	CASSPGGPGNEQFF
TRBD1	-	TRBV19	TRBJ2-7	TGTGCCAGTAGTATTCAAGGGGGCGGTTACGAGCAGTACTTC	CASSIQGGGYEQYF
TRBD1	once	TRBV7-6	TRBJ1-5	TGTGCCAGCAGCTTAGGACAGGGGGCCGATCAGCCCCAGCATTTT	CASSLGQGADQPQHF
-	-	TRBV19	TRBJ1-1	TGTGCCAGTAGTCCGCCGTATGAGGGGAACACTGAAGCTTTCTTT	CASSPPYEGNTEAFF
TRBD2	-	TRBV6-5	TRBJ2-1	TGTGCCAGCACCTTGACTAGCGGGATCTACAATGAGCAGTTCTTC	CASTLTSGIYNEQFF
-	-	TRBV7-3	TRBJ1-3	TGTGCCAGCAGCTTAATAAGAGGCGGTGGAAACACCATATATTTT	CASSLIRGGGNTIYF
-	once	TRBV4-1	TRBJ1-2	TGCGCCAGCAGCCAACACCAGGGTCTGAACTATGGCTACACCTTC	CASSQHQGLNYGYTF
TRBD1	-	TRBV7-3	TRBJ2-7	TGTGCCAGCAGTTCAACAGGGGGCGCAGGGCAGTACTTC	CASSSTGGAGQYF
-	-	TRBV29-1	TRBJ2-1	TGCAGAGCAAGCGGGCTCAGCTCCTACAATGAGCAGTTCTTC	CRASGLSSYNEQFF
-	once	TRBV5-1	TRBJ2-5	TGCGCCAGCAGTTTGGACGCAGGGCGGCAAGAGACCCAGTACTTC	CASSLDAGRQETQYF
TRBD2	-	TRBV9	TRBJ2-7	TGTGCCAGCAGCGTGGGACTAGCGGAAGGGTCCGCATCTTGGGCCGAGCAGTACTTC	CASSVGLAEGSASWAEQYF
-	-	TRBV5-1	TRBJ1-1	TGCGCCAGCAGCTTGCGCAGTCAGAACACTGAAGCTTTCTTT	CASSLRSQNTEAFF
TRBD1	-	TRBV7-9	TRBJ1-3	TGTGCCAGCAGCTCTTCCGGGACAGGAATCGGAAACACCATATATTTT	CASSSSGTGIGNTIYF
TRBD1	-	TRBV7-2	TRBJ2-5	TGTGCCAGCAGCTGGAACAGGGGAATCGAAGAGACCCAGTACTTC	CASSWNRGIEETQYF
-	once	TRBV5-1	TRBJ2-7	TGCGCCAGCAGCTTGGCGACAGCCTACGAGCAGTACTTC	CASSLATAYEQYF
-	once	TRBV6-5	TRBJ2-7	TGTGCCAGCAGTCAGGACAGTTCCTACGAGCAGTACTTC	CASSQDSSYEQYF
TRBD1	-	TRBV6-1	TRBJ2-2	TGTGCCAGCAGTGAAGGGACAGGGGGCGCCGGGGAGCTGTTTTTT	CASSEGTGGAGELFF
-	-	TRBV19	TRBJ2-1	TGTGCCAGTAGTATAGAGGTAAGGCAGGGGCCCTACAATGAGCAGTTCTTC	CASSIEVRQGPYNEQFF
TRBD1	-	TRBV7-9	TRBJ2-5	TGTGCCAGCAGCCCCTGGACAGGAGAAGAGACCCAGTACTTC	CASSPWTGEETQYF
TRBD2	-	TRBV27	TRBJ2-1	TGTGCCAGCAGTTTATCTGGGCCTGGGGGGGATGAGCAGTTCTTC	CASSLSGPGGDEQFF
TRBD2	once	TRBV5-6	TRBJ2-1	TGTGCCAGCAGCTTGGCGGGACTAGCGGGAAAGGGTGAGCAGTTCTTC	CASSLAGLAGKGEQFF
TRBD2	-	TRBV11-2	TRBJ2-7	TGTGCCAGCAGCTTAGCTAGCGGGGCTACCTACGAGCAGTACTTC	CASSLASGATYEQYF
TRBD2	-	TRBV7-9	TRBJ2-1	TGTGCCAGCAGCCCAAGCGGGAGGCGGTCCTACAATGAGCAGTTCTTC	CASSPSGRRSYNEQFF
TRBD2	-	TRBV30	TRBJ2-2	TGTGCCTGGAACTGGGCGGGAGCGGGAACCGGGGAGCTGTTTTTT	CAWNWAGAGTGELFF
TRBD1	-	TRBV7-9	TRBJ1-1	TGTGCCAGCAGCTCCCGGACAGGGGAAGGGTTTGGCACTGAAGCTTTCTTT	CASSSRTGEGFGTEAFF
-	-	TRBV2	TRBJ2-4	TGTGCCAGCAGTGGGGGAGACAAAAACATTCAGTACTTC	CASSGGDKNIQYF
-	-	TRBV4-3	TRBJ2-7	TGCGCCAGCAGCCAAGACCAGGACTTCTACGAGCAGTACTTC	CASSQDQDFYEQYF